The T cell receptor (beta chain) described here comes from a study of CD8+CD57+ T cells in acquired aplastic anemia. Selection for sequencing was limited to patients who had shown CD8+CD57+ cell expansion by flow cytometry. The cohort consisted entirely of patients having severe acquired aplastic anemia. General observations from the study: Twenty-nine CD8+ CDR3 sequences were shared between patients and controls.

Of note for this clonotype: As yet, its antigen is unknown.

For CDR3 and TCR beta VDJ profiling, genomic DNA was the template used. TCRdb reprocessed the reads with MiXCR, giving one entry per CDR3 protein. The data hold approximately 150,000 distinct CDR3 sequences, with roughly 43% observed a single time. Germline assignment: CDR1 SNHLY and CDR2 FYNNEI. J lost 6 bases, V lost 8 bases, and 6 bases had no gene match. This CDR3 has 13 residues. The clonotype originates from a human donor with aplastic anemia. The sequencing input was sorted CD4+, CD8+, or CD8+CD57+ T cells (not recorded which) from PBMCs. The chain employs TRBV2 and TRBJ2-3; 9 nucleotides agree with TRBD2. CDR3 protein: CASPGLAADTQYF. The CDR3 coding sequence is TGTGCCAGCCCGGGACTAGCAGCGGATACGCAGTATTTT.